Listed here are 21 T cell receptor beta chains from one sample, sequenced in a study of blood T cell repertoires in COVID-19. Some clones are missing from TCRdb's copy, which holds only in-frame ones; the method was immunoSEQ multiplex PCR. The data show 130,000 to 150,000 clones, with more than 70% seen just once and 4.5% to 6% held by the top ten. Sample: peripheral blood. The receptors were gathered from a woman aged 45 to 65 with acute or convalescent COVID-19.

This chain connects TRBV28 to TRBJ1-2, with no clear D. CDR3 length equals 15 residues. Deletions cut 8 bases from V and 0 bases from J, with 16 bases between. Germline CDR1 MDHEN, CDR2 SYDVKM. CDR3 amino acids: CASRRTGWANYGYTF. In DNA form, the CDR3 reads TGTGCCAGCCGAAGAACGGGGTGGGCTAACTATGGCTACACCTTC.

This CDR3 reads CASSLTSNEQFF. CDR3 nucleotides: TGTGCCAGCAGCTTGACTTCTAATGAGCAGTTCTTC. The chain joins TRBV7-8 to TRBJ2-1, with no clear D. Germline V gene data show CDR1 as SGHVS and CDR2 as FQNEAQ. Trimming took off 3 bases at V and 7 bases at J, with 7 bases between the two ends. The CDR3 is 12 residues long.

The chain uses TRBV6-5 and TRBJ1-2, with D unclear. Germline-derived CDR1 and CDR2 are MNHEY and SVGAGI. Trimming shortened V by 0 bases and J by 1 base, and 6 bases separated the two germline ends. CDR3 size: 14 residues. Here the CDR3 reads CASSYSNINYGYTF. DNA for the CDR3: TGTGCCAGCAGTTACTCTAACATTAACTATGGCTACACCTTC.

The chain couples TRBV3-1 (or the pseudogene TRBV3-2) to TRBJ2-3, with 9 bases that match TRBD2. The CDR3 contains 15 residues. J gave up 4 bases and V 1 base, and 3 bases lay outside the gene matches. The germline CDR1 and CDR2 sequences are LGHDT and YNNKEL (reference sequence). CDR3 nucleotide sequence: TGTGCCAGCAGCCAAGGCGGGGGGGCCGCAGATACGCAGTATTTT. Translating gives CASSQGGGAADTQYF.

V and J are TRBV5-8 and TRBJ1-2; TRBD1 matches 7 bases. The CDR3 length is 16 residues. V trimming: 0 bases; J trimming: 4 bases; junction bases outside the gene matches: 9. Germline lookup yields CDR1 SGHTS and CDR2 YDEGEE. CDR3 residues: CASSLERGQSAYGYTF. CDR3 DNA: TGTGCCAGCAGCTTGGAGAGGGGACAGTCTGCCTATGGCTACACCTTC. The full variable domain, in which reference TRBV5-8 and TRBJ1-2 provide the parts outside the CDR3, is EAGVTQSPTHLIKTRGQQATLRCSPISGHTSVYWYQQALGLGLQFLLWYDEGEERNRGNFPPRFSGRQFPNYSSELNVNALELEDSALYLCASSLERGQSAYGYTFGSGTRLTVV.

V is TRBV2 and J is TRBJ2-5, with 7 bases identical to TRBD2. The V gene end was trimmed by 8 bases and the J gene end by 2 bases; junction bases not matched to a gene: 8. CDR3 length equals 14 residues. Germline V lookup: CDR1 SNHLY, CDR2 FYNNEI. CDR3 amino acids: CASGGDFRQETQYF. CDR3 DNA: TGTGCCAGCGGGGGGGACTTCCGTCAAGAGACCCAGTACTTC.

This chain links TRBV12-3 or TRBV12-4 with TRBJ2-5; 9 bases map to TRBD1. This CDR3 region has 13 residues. V was pared by 5 bases and J by 4 bases, with 2 bases of the junction left unmatched. This CDR3 is CASSQGQGETQYF. The CDR3 nucleotides are TGTGCCAGCAGTCAGGGACAGGGAGAGACCCAGTACTTC.

The CDR3 coding sequence is TGTACCAGCAGCTTGGATTACGGTAGCGGGGGTCTCACAGATACGCAGTATTTT. It translates to CTSSLDYGSGGLTDTQYF. The chain has TRBV7-2 and TRBJ2-3, with TRBD2 matching 9 bases. The V and J ends lost 3 bases and 2 bases, in that order; junction bases with no gene match: 12. The CDR3 contains 18 residues. Germline values: CDR1 SGHTA, CDR2 FQGNSA.

J is TRBJ1-1 and V is TRBV7-2; D possibly corresponds to TRBD1 (5 bases). The CDR3 is 16 amino acids. With 2 bases removed from V and 4 bases from J, the gap between germline ends came to 17 bases. In germline, CDR1 is SGHTA, CDR2 FQGNSA. The CDR3, as DNA: TGTGCCAGCAGCTTAAGCCCCGGGGACTCACTCACTGAAGCTTTCTTT. As protein: CASSLSPGDSLTEAFF.

The chain carries TRBV9 and TRBJ1-1; a possible D gene is TRBD1 (5 bases). CDR1 is SGDLS, CDR2 YYNGEE, per germline. The V end lost 1 base, the J end lost 6 bases, and 10 bases lay between the germline ends. CDR3 size: 13 residues. This CDR3 reads CASSVQGTAEAFF. The DNA of the CDR3 is TGTGCCAGCAGCGTACAGGGTACCGCTGAAGCTTTCTTT.

The rearrangement uses TRBV5-1 and TRBJ1-3; no clear D. Germline values: CDR1 SGHRS, CDR2 YFSETQ. This CDR3 comprises 14 residues. Trimming cost V 1 base and J 2 bases, with 7 bases left between them. The chain's CDR3 is CASSLQSAGNTIYF. Written as DNA, the CDR3 is TGCGCCAGCAGCTTGCAAAGCGCTGGAAACACCATATATTTT. Drawing the rest from reference TRBV5-1 and TRBJ1-3, the complete variable domain is KAGVTQTPRYLIKTRGQQVTLSCSPISGHRSVSWYQQTPGQGLQFLFEYFSETQRNKGNFPGRFSGRQFSNSRSEMNVSTLELGDSALYLCASSLQSAGNTIYFGEGSWLTVV.

The J gene is TRBJ1-1, the V gene TRBV4-1, with D maybe TRBD1 (6 bases). The CDR3 spans 15 residues. Germline loops: CDR1 MGHRA, CDR2 YSYEKL. Trimming shortened V by 3 bases and J by 5 bases, and 16 bases separated the two germline ends. The CDR3 is CASSHPDRLSTEAFF. CDR3 DNA sequence: TGCGCCAGCAGCCACCCCGACAGGTTGAGTACTGAAGCTTTCTTT.

This chain connects TRBV3-1 (or the pseudogene TRBV3-2) to TRBJ1-2, with 7 bases aligning to TRBD1. The germline gives CDR1 LGHDT, CDR2 YNNKEL (reference sequence). Germline trimming cut 3 bases from V and 8 bases from J; bases unmatched to any gene: 6. The CDR3 is made up of 13 amino acids. CDR3 nucleotide sequence: TGTGCCAGCAGCCAGGATACAGGGGTAGGCTACACCTTC. The encoded protein is CASSQDTGVGYTF.

The V call is TRBV4-3, the J call TRBJ1-5, with TRBD1 as a possible D gene (5 bases). Between the trimmed V and J ends, which lost 0 bases and 5 bases, there was a span of 11 bases. The CDR3 is 15 amino acids. Germline V CDR1 and CDR2: LGHNA, YSLEER. The CDR3 loop reads CASSQDLGEDQPQHF. CDR3 DNA: TGCGCCAGCAGCCAAGATCTAGGGGAGGATCAGCCCCAGCATTTT.

V gene TRBV7-7 combines with J gene TRBJ2-3, with TRBD1 as a possible D gene (5 bases). The germline CDR1 and CDR2 sequences are SSHAT and FNYEAQ (reference sequence). V was trimmed by 1 base and J by 8 bases, leaving 13 bases between them. The CDR3 has 14 residues. The CDR3 loop is CASSLELGRGTQYF. CDR3 coding DNA: TGTGCCAGCAGCTTAGAACTGGGAAGGGGTACGCAGTATTTT.

This chain joins TRBV11-3 and TRBJ1-1; maybe TRBD1 (6 bases). The V end lost 8 bases, the J end lost 0 bases, and 13 bases lay between the germline ends. The CDR3 is made up of 14 amino acids. CDR1 and CDR2 (germline): SGHNT, YENEEA. The CDR3 loop is CASDPGHLNTEAFF. The CDR3 DNA follows: TGTGCCAGCGACCCGGGACACCTGAACACTGAAGCTTTCTTT. The full variable domain, rest sourced from reference TRBV11-3 and TRBJ1-1, is EAGVVQSPRYKIIEKKQPVAFWCNPISGHNTLYWYLQNLGQGPELLIRYENEEAVDDSQLPKDRFSAERLKGVDSTLKIQPAELGDSAVYLCASDPGHLNTEAFFGQGTRLTVV.

V and J are TRBV4-3 and TRBJ1-1, with 9 bases that match TRBD1. The CDR3 spans 15 residues. The germline CDR1 and CDR2 sequences are LGHNA and YSLEER. V dropped 3 bases and J dropped 2; count of bases not matched to a gene: 4. For the CDR3, the DNA is TGCGCCAGCAGCCAGGCGGGACAGGGAAACACTGAAGCTTTCTTT. This translates into CASSQAGQGNTEAFF.

V gene TRBV11-3 combines with J gene TRBJ2-7; 9 bases map to TRBD1. Trimming at V came to 5 bases and at J to 6 bases, leaving 11 bases not matched to a gene. The CDR3 is made up of 15 amino acids. CDR1 and CDR2 from the germline V gene are SGHNT and YENEEA. CDR3: CASSHFPGQGGEQYF. The CDR3 nucleotides are TGTGCCAGCAGCCACTTCCCGGGACAGGGCGGCGAGCAGTACTTC.

CDR3 DNA sequence: TGTGCCAGCAGTTTCACTAGCGGGGGCTACACAGATACGCAGTATTTT. This sequence encodes CASSFTSGGYTDTQYF. The chain joins TRBV6-6 to TRBJ2-3; 11 nucleotides match TRBD2. Per germline, CDR1 MNHNY and CDR2 SVGAGI (reference sequence). With V trimmed by 4 bases and J by 2 bases, 5 bases remained unmatched. This CDR3 comprises 16 residues.

This clone has only a few counts. The V call is TRBV5-4, the J call TRBJ2-5; D might be TRBD1 (7 bases). The ends were cut back, 4 bases at V and 5 bases at J, with 15 bases in the middle. Looked up from germline, CDR1 is SGHNT and CDR2 is YYREEE (reference sequence). This CDR3 comprises 14 residues. CDR3: CASSQQGGVETQYF. The CDR3 bases are TGTGCCAGCAGCCAGCAGGGGGGTGTGGAGACCCAGTACTTC. Complete variable domain (other parts from reference TRBV5-4 and TRBJ2-5): ETGVTQSPTHLIKTRGQQVTLRCSSQSGHNTVSWYQQALGQGPQFIFQYYREEENGRGNFPPRFSGLQFPNYSSELNVNALELDDSALYLCASSQQGGVETQYFGPGTRLLVL.

This chain links TRBV18 with TRBJ2-1, with D tentatively TRBD1 (5 bases). The germline CDR1 and CDR2 sequences are KGHSH and LQKENI. Trimming took off 7 bases at V and 5 bases at J, with 15 bases between the two ends. The CDR3 totals 14 residues. The DNA of the CDR3 is TGTGCCAGCTTCTCGGTCAAGGGGCACAATGAGCAGTTCTTC. Its translation: CASFSVKGHNEQFF.